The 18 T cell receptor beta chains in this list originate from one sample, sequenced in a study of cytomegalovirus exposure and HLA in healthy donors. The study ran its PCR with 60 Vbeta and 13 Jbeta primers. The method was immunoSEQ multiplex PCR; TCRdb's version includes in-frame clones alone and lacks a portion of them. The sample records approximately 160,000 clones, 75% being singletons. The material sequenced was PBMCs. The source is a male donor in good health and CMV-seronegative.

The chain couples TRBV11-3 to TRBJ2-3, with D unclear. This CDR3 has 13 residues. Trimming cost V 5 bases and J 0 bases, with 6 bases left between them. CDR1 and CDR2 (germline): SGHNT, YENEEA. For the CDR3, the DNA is TGTGCCAGCAGCGAAGCCAGCACAGATACGCAGTATTTT. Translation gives CASSEASTDTQYF.

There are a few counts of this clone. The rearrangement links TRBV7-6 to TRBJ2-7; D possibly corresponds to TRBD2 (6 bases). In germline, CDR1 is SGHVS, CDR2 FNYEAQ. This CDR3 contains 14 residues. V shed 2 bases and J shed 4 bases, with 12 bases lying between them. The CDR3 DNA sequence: TGTGCCAGCAGCTTACCAGGACTACAATACGAGCAGTACTTC. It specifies CASSLPGLQYEQYF.

The CDR3 loop is CASSRRLGSPYEQYF. CDR3 coding DNA: TGTGCCAGCAGCCGGAGGCTAGGCTCTCCCTACGAGCAGTACTTC. The J gene is TRBJ2-7, the V gene TRBV5-4; D is possibly TRBD2 (5 bases). The germline V and J ends were trimmed by 4 bases and 2 bases, with 16 bases remaining between them. This CDR3 has 15 residues. CDR1 and CDR2 from the germline V gene are SGHNT and YYREEE (reference sequence). The whole variable domain, remainder taken from reference TRBV5-4 and TRBJ2-7, is ETGVTQSPTHLIKTRGQQVTLRCSSQSGHNTVSWYQQALGQGPQFIFQYYREEENGRGNFPPRFSGLQFPNYSSELNVNALELDDSALYLCASSRRLGSPYEQYFGPGTRLTVT.

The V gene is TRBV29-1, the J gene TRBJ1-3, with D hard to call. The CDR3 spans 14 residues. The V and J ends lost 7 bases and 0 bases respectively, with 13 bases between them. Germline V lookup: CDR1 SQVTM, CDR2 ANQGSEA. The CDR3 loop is CSALTRNSGNTIYF. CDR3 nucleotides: TGCAGCGCACTAACAAGAAACTCTGGAAACACCATATATTTT.

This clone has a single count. CDR3 bases: TGTGCCAGCAGCTTAGGACAGGGGGCCTATGGCTACACCTTC. It translates to CASSLGQGAYGYTF. J is TRBJ1-2 and V is TRBV7-9; 10 bases line up with TRBD1. The CDR3 runs to 14 residues. CDR1 is SEHNR and CDR2 is FQNEAQ in the germline V gene (reference sequence). Losses at the gene ends were 1 base for V and 4 bases for J; bases not matched to a gene: 0.

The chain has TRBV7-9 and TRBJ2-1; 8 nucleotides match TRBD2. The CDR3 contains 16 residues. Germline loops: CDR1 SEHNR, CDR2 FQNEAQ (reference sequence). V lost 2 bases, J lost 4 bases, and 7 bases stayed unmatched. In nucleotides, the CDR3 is TGTGCCAGCAGCTTAAATACGGGAGGGCCGTACAATGAGCAGTTCTTC. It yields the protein CASSLNTGGPYNEQFF.

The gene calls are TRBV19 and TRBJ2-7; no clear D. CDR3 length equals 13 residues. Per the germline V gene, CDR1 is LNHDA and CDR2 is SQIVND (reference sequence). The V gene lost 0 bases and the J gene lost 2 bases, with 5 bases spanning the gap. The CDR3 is CASSIERAYEQYF. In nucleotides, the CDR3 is TGTGCCAGTAGTATAGAACGGGCCTACGAGCAGTACTTC. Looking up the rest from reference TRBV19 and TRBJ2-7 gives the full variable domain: DGGITQSPKYLFRKEGQNVTLSCEQNLNHDAMYWYRQDPGQGLRLIYYSQIVNDFQKGDIAEGYSVSREKKESFPLTVTSAQKNPTAFYLCASSIERAYEQYFGPGTRLTVT.

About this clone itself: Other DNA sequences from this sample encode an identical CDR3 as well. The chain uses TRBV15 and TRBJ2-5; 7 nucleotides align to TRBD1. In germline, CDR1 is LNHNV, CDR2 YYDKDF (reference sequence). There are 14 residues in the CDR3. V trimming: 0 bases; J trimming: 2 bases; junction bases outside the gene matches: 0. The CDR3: CATSRDRGQETQYF. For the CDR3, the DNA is TGTGCCACCAGCAGAGACAGGGGGCAAGAGACCCAGTACTTC.

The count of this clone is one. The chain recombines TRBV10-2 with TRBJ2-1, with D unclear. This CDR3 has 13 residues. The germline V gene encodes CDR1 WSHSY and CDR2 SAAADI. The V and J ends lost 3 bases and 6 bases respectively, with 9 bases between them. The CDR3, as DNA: TGCGCCAGCAGTGATTTCTGGAGCAATGAGCAGTTCTTC. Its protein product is CASSDFWSNEQFF.

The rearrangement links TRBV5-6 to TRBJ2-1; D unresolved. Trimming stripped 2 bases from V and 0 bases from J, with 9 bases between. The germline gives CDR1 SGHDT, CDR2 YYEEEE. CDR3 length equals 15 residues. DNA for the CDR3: TGTGCCAGCAGCTTTTCTCCGAGCTCCTACAATGAGCAGTTCTTC. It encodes CASSFSPSSYNEQFF. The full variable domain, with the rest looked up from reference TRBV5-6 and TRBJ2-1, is DAGVTQSPTHLIKTRGQQVTLRCSPKSGHDTVSWYQQALGQGPQFIFQYYEEEERQRGNFPDRFSGHQFPNYSSELNVNALLLGDSALYLCASSFSPSSYNEQFFGPGTRLTVL.

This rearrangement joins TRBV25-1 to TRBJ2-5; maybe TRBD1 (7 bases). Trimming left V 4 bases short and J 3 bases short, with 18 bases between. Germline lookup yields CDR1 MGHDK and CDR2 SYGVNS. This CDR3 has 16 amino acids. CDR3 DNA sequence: TGTGCCAGCAGTGTGTCCCAGACAGGGAGGAAAGAGACCCAGTACTTC. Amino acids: CASSVSQTGRKETQYF.

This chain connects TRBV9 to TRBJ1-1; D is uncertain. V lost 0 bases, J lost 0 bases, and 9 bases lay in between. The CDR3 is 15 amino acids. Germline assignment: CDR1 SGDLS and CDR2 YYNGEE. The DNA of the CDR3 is TGTGCCAGCAGCGTAGACAGTTTTGTGAACACTGAAGCTTTCTTT. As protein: CASSVDSFVNTEAFF.

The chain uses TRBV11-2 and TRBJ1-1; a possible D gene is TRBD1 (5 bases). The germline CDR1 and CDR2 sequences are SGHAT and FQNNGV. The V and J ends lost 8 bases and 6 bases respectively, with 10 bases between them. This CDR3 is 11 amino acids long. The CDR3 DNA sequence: TGTGCCAGCCGCAGGGATGCTGAAGCTTTCTTT. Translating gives CASRRDAEAFF.

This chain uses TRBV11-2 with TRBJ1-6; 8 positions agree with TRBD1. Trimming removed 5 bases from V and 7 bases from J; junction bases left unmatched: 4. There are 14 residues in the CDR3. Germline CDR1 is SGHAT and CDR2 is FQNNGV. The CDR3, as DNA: TGTGCCAGCAGCACAGGGGGTAGGAATTCACCCCTCCACTTT. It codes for CASSTGGRNSPLHF.

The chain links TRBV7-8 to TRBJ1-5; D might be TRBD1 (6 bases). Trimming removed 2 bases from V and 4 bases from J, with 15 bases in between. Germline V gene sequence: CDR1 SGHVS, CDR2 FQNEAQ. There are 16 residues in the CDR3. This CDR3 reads CASSLRGGVGNQPQHF. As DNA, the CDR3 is TGTGCCAGCAGCTTAAGAGGGGGGGTTGGGAATCAGCCCCAGCATTTT.

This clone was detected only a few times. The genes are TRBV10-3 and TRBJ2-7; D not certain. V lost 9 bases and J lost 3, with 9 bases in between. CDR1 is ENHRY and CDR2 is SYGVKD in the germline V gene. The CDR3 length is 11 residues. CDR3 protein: CAIAGDYEQYF. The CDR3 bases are TGTGCCATAGCCGGAGACTACGAGCAGTACTTC.

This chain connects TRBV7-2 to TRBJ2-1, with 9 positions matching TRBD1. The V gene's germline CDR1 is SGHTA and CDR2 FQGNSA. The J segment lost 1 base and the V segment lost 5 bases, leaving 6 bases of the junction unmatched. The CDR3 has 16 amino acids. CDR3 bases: TGTGCCAGCAGCACCTACAGGGGGCCTTCCTACAATGAGCAGTTCTTC. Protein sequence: CASSTYRGPSYNEQFF. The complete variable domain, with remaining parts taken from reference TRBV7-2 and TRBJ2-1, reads GAGVSQSPSNKVTEKGKDVELRCDPISGHTALYWYRQSLGQGLEFLIYFQGNSAPDKSGLPSDRFSAERTGGSVSTLTIQRTQQEDSAVYLCASSTYRGPSYNEQFFGPGTRLTVL.

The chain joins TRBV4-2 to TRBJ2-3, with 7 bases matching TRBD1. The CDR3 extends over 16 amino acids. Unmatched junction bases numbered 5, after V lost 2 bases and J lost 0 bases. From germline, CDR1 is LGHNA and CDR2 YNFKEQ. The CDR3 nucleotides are TGTGCCAGCAGCCAAACCCCGGACAGGAGCACAGATACGCAGTATTTT. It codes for CASSQTPDRSTDTQYF.